What follows describes a single T cell receptor beta chain. TCR beta chains were sequenced at survey level with immunoSEQ. The protocol was immunoSEQ multiplex PCR, while the TCRdb copy is restricted to in-frame clones and leaves out a portion. The sample records 60,000 to 75,000 clones, around 93% being singletons. Trimming left V 5 bases short and J 1 base short, with 9 bases between. The germline CDR1 and CDR2 sequences are MNHEY and SVGAGI. This CDR3 spans 13 amino acids. This sequence originates from a man aged 35-49 years with rheumatoid arthritis. J is TRBJ2-7 and V is TRBV6-5; D may be TRBD1 or TRBD2 (5 bases each). Sequencing was carried out using PBMCs. DNA of the CDR3: TGTGCCAGCAGTCGGGACGGTTCCTACGAGCAGTACTTC. This gives the protein CASSRDGSYEQYF.